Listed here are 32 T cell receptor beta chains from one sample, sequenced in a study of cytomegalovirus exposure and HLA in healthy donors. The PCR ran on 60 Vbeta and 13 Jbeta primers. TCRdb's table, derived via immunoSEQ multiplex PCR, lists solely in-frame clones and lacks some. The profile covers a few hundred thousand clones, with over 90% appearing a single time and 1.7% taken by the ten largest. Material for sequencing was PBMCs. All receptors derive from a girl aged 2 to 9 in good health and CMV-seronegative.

CDR3 sequence (DNA): TGTGCCAGCAGCGTAGCCCAGGGACTAGCGGGGGGGCCTGGCACAGATACGCAGTATTTT. It yields the protein CASSVAQGLAGGPGTDTQYF. The V call is TRBV9, the J call TRBJ2-3; TRBD2 matches 16 bases. Trimming cost V 0 bases and J 1 base; bases outside gene matches: 8. Germline CDR1 reads SGDLS; CDR2 reads YYNGEE. The CDR3 extends over 20 amino acids.

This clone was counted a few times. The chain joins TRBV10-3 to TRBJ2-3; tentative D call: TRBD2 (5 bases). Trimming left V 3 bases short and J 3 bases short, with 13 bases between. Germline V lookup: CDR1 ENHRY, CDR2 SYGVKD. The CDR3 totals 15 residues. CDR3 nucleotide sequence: TGTGCCATCAGTGATGTAGTAGCGAATACAGATACGCAGTATTTT. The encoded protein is CAISDVVANTDTQYF.

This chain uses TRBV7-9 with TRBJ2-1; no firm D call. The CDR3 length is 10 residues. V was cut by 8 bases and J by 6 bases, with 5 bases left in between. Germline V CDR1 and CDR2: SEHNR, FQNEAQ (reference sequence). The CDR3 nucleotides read TGTGCCAGCCTAGGCAATGAGCAGTTCTTC. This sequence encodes CASLGNEQFF.

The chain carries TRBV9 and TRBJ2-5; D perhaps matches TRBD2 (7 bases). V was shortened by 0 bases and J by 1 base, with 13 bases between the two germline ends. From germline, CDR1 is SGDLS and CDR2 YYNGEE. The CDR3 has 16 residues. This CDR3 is CASSVAGGGGQETQYF. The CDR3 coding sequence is TGTGCCAGCAGCGTAGCCGGAGGGGGGGGCCAAGAGACCCAGTACTTC.

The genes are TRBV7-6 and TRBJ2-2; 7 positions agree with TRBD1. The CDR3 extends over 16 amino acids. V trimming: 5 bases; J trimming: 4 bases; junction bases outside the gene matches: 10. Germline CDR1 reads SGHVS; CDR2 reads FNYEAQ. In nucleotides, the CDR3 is TGTGCCAGCAGCCCCACAGGGGAGAGCCTCACCGGGGAGCTGTTTTTT. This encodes CASSPTGESLTGELFF.

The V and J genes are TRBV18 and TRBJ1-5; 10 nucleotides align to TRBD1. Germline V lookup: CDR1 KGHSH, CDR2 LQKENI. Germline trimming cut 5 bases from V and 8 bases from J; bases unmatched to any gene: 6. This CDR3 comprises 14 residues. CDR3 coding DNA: TGTGCCAGCTCATGGGACAGGGGTAATGAGCCCCAGCATTTT. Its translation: CASSWDRGNEPQHF.

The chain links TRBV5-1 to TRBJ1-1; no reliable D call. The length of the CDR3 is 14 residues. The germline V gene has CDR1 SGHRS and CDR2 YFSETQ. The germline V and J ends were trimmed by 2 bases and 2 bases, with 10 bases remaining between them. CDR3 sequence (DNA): TGCGCCAGCAGCTTAGCCGTTTATAACACTGAAGCTTTCTTT. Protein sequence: CASSLAVYNTEAFF.

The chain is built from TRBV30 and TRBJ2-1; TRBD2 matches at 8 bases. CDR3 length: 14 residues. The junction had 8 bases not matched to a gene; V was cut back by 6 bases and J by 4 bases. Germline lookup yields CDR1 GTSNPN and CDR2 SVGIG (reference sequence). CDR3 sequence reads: CACTGGDIYNEQFF. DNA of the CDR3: TGTGCCTGCACGGGGGGGGACATTTACAATGAGCAGTTCTTC.

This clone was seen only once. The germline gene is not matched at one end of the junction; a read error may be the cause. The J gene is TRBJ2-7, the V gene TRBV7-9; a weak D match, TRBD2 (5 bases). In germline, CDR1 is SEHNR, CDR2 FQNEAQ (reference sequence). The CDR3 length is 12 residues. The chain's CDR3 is CSSSFTGNEQYF. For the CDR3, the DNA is TGTTCCAGCAGCTTTACGGGGAACGAGCAGTACTTC. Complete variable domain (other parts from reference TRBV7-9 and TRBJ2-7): DTGVSQNPRHKITKRGQNVTFRCDPISEHNRLYWYRQTLGQGPEFLTYFQNEAQLEKSRLLSDRFSAERPKGSFSTLEIQRTEQGDSAMYLCSSSFTGNEQYFGPGTRLTVT.

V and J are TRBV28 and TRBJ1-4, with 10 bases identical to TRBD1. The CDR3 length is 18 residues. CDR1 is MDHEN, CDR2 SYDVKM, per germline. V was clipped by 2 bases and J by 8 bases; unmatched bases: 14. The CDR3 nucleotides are TGTGCCAGCAGTTTACATCGACAGGGGGCTAGGATTGGGGAAAAACTGTTTTTT. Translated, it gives CASSLHRQGARIGEKLFF. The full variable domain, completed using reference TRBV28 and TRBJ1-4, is DVKVTQSSRYLVKRTGEKVFLECVQDMDHENMFWYRQDPGLGLRLIYFSYDVKMKEKGDIPEGYSVSREKKERFSLILESASTNQTSMYLCASSLHRQGARIGEKLFFGSGTQLSVL.

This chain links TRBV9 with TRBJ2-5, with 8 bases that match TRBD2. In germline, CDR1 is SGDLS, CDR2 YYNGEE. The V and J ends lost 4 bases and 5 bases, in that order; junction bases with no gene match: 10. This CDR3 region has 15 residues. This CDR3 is CASSKGLGYSETQYF. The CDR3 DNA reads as TGTGCCAGCAGCAAGGGACTAGGGTATTCGGAGACCCAGTACTTC.

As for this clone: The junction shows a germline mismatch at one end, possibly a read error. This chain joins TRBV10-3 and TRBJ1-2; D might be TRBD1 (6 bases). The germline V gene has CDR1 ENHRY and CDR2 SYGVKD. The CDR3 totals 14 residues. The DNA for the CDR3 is TGTGCCGTCAGCGGGGGGGGCGCGTACTATGGCTACACCTTC. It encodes CAVSGGGAYYGYTF.

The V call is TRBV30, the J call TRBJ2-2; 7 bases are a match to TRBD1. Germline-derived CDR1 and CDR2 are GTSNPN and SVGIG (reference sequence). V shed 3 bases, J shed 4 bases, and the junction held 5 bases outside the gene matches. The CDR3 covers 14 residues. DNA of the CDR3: TGTGCCTGGAGCCGGGACAGTATCACCGGGGAGCTGTTTTTT. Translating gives CAWSRDSITGELFF.

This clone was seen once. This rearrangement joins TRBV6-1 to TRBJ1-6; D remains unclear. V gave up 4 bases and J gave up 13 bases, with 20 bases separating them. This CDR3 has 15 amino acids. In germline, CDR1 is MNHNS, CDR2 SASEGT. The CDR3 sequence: CASSVLTDSKTPLHF. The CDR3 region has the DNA TGTGCCAGCAGTGTTCTGACGGACTCTAAAACGCCCCTCCACTTT.

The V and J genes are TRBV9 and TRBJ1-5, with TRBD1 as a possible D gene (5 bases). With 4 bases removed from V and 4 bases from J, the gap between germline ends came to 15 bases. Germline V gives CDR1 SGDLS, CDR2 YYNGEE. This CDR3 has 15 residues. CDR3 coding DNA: TGTGCCAGCAGCCCTATGTCAGGGTGGAATCAGCCCCAGCATTTT. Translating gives CASSPMSGWNQPQHF.

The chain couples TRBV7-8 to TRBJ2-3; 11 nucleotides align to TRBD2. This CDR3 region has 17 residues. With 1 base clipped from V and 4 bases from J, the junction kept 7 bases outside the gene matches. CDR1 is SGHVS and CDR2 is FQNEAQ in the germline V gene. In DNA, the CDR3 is TGTGCCAGCAGCTTAGACTCAGTGGGACTAGCGGCAGATACGCAGTATTTT. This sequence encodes CASSLDSVGLAADTQYF.

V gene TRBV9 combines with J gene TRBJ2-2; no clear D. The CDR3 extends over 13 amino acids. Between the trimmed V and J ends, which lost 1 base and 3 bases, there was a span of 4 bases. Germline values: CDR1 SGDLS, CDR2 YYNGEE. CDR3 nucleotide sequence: TGTGCCAGCAGCGTAATCGACACCGGGGAGCTGTTTTTT. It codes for CASSVIDTGELFF.

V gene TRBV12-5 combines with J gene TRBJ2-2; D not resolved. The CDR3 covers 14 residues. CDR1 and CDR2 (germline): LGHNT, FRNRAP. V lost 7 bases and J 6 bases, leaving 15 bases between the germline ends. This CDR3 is CASVKSRSPGELFF. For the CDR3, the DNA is TGTGCTAGTGTCAAGAGTCGCTCGCCCGGGGAGCTGTTTTTT.

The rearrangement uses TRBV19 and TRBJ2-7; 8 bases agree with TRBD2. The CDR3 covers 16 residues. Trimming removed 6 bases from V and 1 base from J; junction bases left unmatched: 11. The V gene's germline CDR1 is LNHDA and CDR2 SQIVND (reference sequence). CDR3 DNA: TGTGCCAGTAGGGCCCCTGGGGTAGCGGGATCCTACGAGCAGTACTTC. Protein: CASRAPGVAGSYEQYF.

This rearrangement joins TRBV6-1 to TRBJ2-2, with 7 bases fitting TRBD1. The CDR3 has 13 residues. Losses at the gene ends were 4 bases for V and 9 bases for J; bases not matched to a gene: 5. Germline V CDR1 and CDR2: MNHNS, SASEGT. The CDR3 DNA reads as TGTGCCAGCAGTGCCGAACAGGGGTGGGAGCTGTTTTTT. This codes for CASSAEQGWELFF.

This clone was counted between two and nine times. The CDR3 bases are TGTGCCAGCATAACACAGGACCTAATGAACACTGAAGCTTTCTTT. Translated, it gives CASITQDLMNTEAFF. The V call is TRBV6-6, the J call TRBJ1-1; D perhaps matches TRBD1 (5 bases). Germline V gives CDR1 MNHNY, CDR2 SVGAGI (reference sequence). The CDR3 runs to 15 residues. V was cut by 7 bases and J by 0 bases, with 15 bases left in between.

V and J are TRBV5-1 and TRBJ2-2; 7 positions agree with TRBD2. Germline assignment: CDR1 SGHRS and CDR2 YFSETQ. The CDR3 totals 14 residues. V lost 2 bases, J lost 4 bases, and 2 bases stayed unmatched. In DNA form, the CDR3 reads TGCGCCAGCAGCTTCGGCGGGGGCACCGGGGAGCTGTTTTTT. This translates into CASSFGGGTGELFF.

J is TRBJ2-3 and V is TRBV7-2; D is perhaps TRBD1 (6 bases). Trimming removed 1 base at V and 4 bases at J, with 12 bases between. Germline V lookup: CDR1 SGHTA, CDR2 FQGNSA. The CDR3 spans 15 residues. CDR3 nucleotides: TGTGCCAGCAGCTTAGAGGCAGGGGCCGCAGATACGCAGTATTTT. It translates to CASSLEAGAADTQYF.

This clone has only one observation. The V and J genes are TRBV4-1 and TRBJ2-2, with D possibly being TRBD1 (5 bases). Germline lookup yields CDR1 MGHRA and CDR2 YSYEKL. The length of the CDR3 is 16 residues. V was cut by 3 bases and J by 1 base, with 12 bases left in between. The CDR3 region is CASSQQGNLNTGELFF. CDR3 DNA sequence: TGCGCCAGCAGCCAGCAGGGAAATTTGAACACCGGGGAGCTGTTTTTT.

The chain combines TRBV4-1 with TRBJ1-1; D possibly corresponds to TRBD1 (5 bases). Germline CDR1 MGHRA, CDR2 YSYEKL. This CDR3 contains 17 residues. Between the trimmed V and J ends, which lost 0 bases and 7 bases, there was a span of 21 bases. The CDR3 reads CASSQDGWNDRANEAFF. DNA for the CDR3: TGCGCCAGCAGCCAAGATGGTTGGAATGACAGAGCTAATGAAGCTTTCTTT.

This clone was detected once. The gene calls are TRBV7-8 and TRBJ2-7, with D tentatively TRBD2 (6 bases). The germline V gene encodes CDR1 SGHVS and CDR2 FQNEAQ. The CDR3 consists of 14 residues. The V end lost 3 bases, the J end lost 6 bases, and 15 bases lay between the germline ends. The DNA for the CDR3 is TGTGCCAGCAGCTTGGTGGGGGGTAAGGGCGAGCAGTACTTC. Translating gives CASSLVGGKGEQYF.

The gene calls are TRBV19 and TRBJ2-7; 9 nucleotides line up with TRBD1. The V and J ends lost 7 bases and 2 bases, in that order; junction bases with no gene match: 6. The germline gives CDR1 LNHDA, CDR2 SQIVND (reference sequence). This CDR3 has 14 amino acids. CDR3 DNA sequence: TGTGCCAGTAACGCGGGACAGGGCCCCTACGAGCAGTACTTC. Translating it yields CASNAGQGPYEQYF.

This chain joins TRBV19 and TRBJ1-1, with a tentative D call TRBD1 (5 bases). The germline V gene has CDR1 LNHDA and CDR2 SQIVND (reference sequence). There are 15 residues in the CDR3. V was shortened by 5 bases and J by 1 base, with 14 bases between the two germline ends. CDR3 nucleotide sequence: TGTGCCAGTAGTGCCGCGACAGAACGGAACACTGAAGCTTTCTTT. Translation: CASSAATERNTEAFF.

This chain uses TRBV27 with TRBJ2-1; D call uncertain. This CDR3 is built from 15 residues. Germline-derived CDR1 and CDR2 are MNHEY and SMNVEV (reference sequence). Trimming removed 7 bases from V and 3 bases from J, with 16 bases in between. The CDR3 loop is CASTPPGYLYNEQFF. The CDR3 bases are TGTGCCAGCACCCCCCCCGGGTACCTCTACAATGAGCAGTTCTTC.

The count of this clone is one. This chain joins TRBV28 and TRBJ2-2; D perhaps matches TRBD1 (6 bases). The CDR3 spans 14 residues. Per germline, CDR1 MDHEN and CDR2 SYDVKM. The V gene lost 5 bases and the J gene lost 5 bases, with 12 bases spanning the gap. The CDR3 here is CASSRTEVTGELFF. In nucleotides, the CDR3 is TGTGCCAGCAGTCGGACAGAGGTTACCGGGGAGCTGTTTTTT. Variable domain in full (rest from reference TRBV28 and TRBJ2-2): DVKVTQSSRYLVKRTGEKVFLECVQDMDHENMFWYRQDPGLGLRLIYFSYDVKMKEKGDIPEGYSVSREKKERFSLILESASTNQTSMYLCASSRTEVTGELFFGEGSRLTVL.

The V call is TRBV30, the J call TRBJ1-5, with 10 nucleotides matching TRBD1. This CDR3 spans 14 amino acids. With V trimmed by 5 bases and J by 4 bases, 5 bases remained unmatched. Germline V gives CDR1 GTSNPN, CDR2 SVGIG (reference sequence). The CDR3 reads CAWGGQGLNQPQHF. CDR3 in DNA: TGTGCCTGGGGGGGACAGGGGTTGAATCAGCCCCAGCATTTT.

The CDR3, as DNA: TGTGCCAGCAGCTTCAGGGGTTACAGCGGCTATGGCTACACCTTC. It encodes CASSFRGYSGYGYTF. The chain is built from TRBV13 and TRBJ1-2, with D possibly TRBD1 on 6 matching bases. V lost 3 bases to trimming and J lost 4 bases, with 15 bases between them. The CDR3 runs 15 residues. The germline V gene encodes CDR1 PRHDT and CDR2 FYEKMQ (reference sequence).